A selection of T cell receptor beta chains follows, all from one sample in a study of OX40 agonist ivuxolimab in advanced cancers. The assay was immunoSEQ multiplex PCR, and TCRdb's table has in-frame clones only and misses some. The table lists 55,000 to 65,000 clones, roughly nine tenths of them singletons. The material sequenced was CD4+ or CD8+ T cells sorted from blood, taken in a trial of the OX40 agonist ivuxolimab. The source is an adult with an advanced solid tumor such as melanoma, head and neck, liver or kidney cancer. The CDR3 runs from the conserved cysteine through the conserved F or W. The D gene is left open where the match is weak. Clone size is shown for a subset of rows, as once, few, many or a class of expanded clone.

cdr3_nt,cdr3_aa,j_call,cdr3_length,clone_size,d_call,v_call
TGCGCCAGCAGCCAATTGGGGGCACGCAGAGATACGCAGTATTTT,CASSQLGARRDTQYF,TRBJ2-3,15,few,-,TRBV4-1
TGTGCCAGCAGTTTCGACAGGGGAACCTACGAGCAGTACTTC,CASSFDRGTYEQYF,TRBJ2-7,14,-,TRBD1,TRBV28
TGTGCCAGCAGCTTCGGACCTAACAATGAGCAGTTCTTC,CASSFGPNNEQFF,TRBJ2-1,13,-,-,TRBV11-2
TGTGCCTGCCCGGTCGGGACAGGGAGGGCCGGGGAGCTGTTTTTT,CACPVGTGRAGELFF,TRBJ2-2,15,-,TRBD1,TRBV30
TGTGCCACCAGCAGATCGGGACAGAACCAAGAGACCCAGTACTTC,CATSRSGQNQETQYF,TRBJ2-5,15,-,TRBD1,TRBV15
TGTGCCAGCAGTTCTGCGACAGGTGGCAATCAGCCCCAGCATTTT,CASSSATGGNQPQHF,TRBJ1-5,15,-,-,TRBV27
TGTGCCAGTAGTATGGTGGGACAGGGCTACAATGAGCAGTTCTTC,CASSMVGQGYNEQFF,TRBJ2-1,15,-,TRBD1,TRBV19
TGTGCCAGTAGTAGAAGGACTAGTATTGATCCGGAGCAGTTCTTC,CASSRRTSIDPEQFF,TRBJ2-1,15,-,TRBD2,TRBV19
TGTGCCAGTAGTACTGATGGGGGTTCCAATTCACCCCTCCACTTT,CASSTDGGSNSPLHF,TRBJ1-6,15,-,-,TRBV19
TGTGCCAGTAGTCCGACAGATCAAGAGACCCAGTACTTC,CASSPTDQETQYF,TRBJ2-5,13,-,-,TRBV19
TGTGCCAGCAGTGATTTTTCCGGGACAGGGACCTACAATGAGCAGTTCTTC,CASSDFSGTGTYNEQFF,TRBJ2-1,17,-,TRBD1,TRBV6-1
TGTGCCAGCAGCTCCGGGACAGATCATACTATCTACGAGCAGTACTTC,CASSSGTDHTIYEQYF,TRBJ2-7,16,-,TRBD1,TRBV7-9
TGTGCCAGCAGCTTAGGAGGGGGCAATGGCTACACCTTC,CASSLGGGNGYTF,TRBJ1-2,13,once,TRBD1,TRBV11-2
TGCAGTGCTCGCCAAGGGTACGAGCAGTACTTC,CSARQGYEQYF,TRBJ2-7,11,few,-,TRBV20-1
TGTGCCAGCAACCCCTCTTCAGCTCCCTATGGCTACACCTTC,CASNPSSAPYGYTF,TRBJ1-2,14,-,-,TRBV9
TGTGCCAGCAGCGACTACACAGATACGCAGTATTTT,CASSDYTDTQYF,TRBJ2-3,12,-,-,TRBV9
TGTGCCAGTAGTTCGGGTCCCTGGAGCGGGGGCCGAGAGGAGACCCAGTACTTC,CASSSGPWSGGREETQYF,TRBJ2-5,18,-,TRBD2,TRBV19
TGCGCCAGCAGCCAGGGGACAGGGTCCTACAATGAGCAGTTCTTC,CASSQGTGSYNEQFF,TRBJ2-1,15,once,TRBD1,TRBV4-1
TGCGCCAGCAGCTTGGGAGATTACCCCTACGAGCAGTACTTC,CASSLGDYPYEQYF,TRBJ2-7,14,many,-,TRBV5-1
TGCGCCAGCAGCCAAGATCCGCGGCTTACTATACAGAATTCACCCCTCCACTTT,CASSQDPRLTIQNSPLHF,TRBJ1-6,18,-,-,TRBV4-1